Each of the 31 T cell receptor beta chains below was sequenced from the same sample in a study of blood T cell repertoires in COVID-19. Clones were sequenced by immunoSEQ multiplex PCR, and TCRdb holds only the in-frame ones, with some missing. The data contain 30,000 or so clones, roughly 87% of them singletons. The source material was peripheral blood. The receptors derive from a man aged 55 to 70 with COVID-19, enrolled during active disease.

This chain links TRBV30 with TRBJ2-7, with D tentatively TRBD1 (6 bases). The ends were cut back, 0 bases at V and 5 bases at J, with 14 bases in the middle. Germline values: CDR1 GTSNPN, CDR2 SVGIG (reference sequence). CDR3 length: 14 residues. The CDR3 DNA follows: TGTGCCTGGAGTGTAGGGGGAGCGCGGGACGAGCAGTACTTC. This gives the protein CAWSVGGARDEQYF.

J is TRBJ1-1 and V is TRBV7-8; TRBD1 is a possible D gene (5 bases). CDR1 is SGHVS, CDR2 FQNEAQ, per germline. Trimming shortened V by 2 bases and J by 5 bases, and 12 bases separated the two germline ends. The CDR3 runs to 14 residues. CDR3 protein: CASSLQGKGTEAFF. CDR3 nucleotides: TGTGCCAGCAGCTTACAGGGTAAGGGGACTGAAGCTTTCTTT. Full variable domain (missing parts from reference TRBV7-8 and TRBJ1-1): GAGVSQSPRYKVAKRGQDVALRCDPISGHVSLFWYQQALGQGPEFLTYFQNEAQLDKSGLPSDRFFAERPEGSVSTLKIQRTQQEDSAVYLCASSLQGKGTEAFFGQGTRLTVV.

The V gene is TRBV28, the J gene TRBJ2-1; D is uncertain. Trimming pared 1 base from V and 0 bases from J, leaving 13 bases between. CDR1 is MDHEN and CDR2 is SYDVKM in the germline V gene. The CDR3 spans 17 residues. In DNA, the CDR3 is TGTGCCAGCAGTTTATCGAGAGAACCGAGCTCCTACAATGAGCAGTTCTTC. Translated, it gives CASSLSREPSSYNEQFF.

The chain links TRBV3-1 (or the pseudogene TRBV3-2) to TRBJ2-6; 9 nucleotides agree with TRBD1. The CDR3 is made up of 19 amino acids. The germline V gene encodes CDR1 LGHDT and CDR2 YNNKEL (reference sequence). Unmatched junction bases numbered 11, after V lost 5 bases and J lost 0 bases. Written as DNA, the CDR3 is TGTGCCAGCAGCGGTGGCCCGACGACAGGGGGCTCTGGGGCCAACGTCCTGACTTTC. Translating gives CASSGGPTTGGSGANVLTF.

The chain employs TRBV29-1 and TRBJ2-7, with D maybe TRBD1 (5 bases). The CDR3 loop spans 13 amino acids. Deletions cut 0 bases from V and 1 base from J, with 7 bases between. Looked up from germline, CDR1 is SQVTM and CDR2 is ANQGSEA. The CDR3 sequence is CSVEDRQSYEQYF. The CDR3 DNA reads TGCAGCGTTGAAGATCGACAGTCCTACGAGCAGTACTTC.

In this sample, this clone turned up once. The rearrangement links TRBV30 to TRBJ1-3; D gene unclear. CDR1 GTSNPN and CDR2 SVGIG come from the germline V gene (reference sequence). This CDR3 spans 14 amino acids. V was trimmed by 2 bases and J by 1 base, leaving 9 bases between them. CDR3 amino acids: CAWSRTGSGNTIYF. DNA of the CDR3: TGTGCCTGGAGTCGCACGGGGTCTGGAAACACCATATATTTT.

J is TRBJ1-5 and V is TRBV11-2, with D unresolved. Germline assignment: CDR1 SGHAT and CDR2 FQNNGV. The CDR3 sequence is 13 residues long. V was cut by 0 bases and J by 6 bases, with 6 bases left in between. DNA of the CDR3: TGTGCCAGCAGCTTAGATCTAATTCAGCCCCAGCATTTT. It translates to CASSLDLIQPQHF.

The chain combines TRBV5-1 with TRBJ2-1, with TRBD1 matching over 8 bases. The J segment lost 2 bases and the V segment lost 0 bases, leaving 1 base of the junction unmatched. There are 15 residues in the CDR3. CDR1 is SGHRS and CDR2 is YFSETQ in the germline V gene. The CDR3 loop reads CASSLVQGAYNEQFF. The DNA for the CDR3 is TGCGCCAGCAGCTTGGTACAGGGGGCCTACAATGAGCAGTTCTTC.

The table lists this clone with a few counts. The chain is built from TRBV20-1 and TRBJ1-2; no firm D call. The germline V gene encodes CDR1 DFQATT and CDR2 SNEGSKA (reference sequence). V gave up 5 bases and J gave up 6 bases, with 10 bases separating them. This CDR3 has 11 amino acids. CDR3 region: CSADDINGYTF. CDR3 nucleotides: TGCAGTGCTGATGACATAAATGGCTACACCTTC.

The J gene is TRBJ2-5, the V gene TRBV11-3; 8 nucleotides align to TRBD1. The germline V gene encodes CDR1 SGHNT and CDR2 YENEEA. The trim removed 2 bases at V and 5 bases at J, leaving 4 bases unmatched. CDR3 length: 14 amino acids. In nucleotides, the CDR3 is TGTGCCAGCAGCTTATCGGGACAGGTGGAGACCCAGTACTTC. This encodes CASSLSGQVETQYF. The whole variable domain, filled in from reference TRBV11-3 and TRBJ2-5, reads EAGVVQSPRYKIIEKKQPVAFWCNPISGHNTLYWYLQNLGQGPELLIRYENEEAVDDSQLPKDRFSAERLKGVDSTLKIQPAELGDSAVYLCASSLSGQVETQYFGPGTRLLVL.

CDR3 loop: CASSQVTHSGGGDTQYF. CDR3 sequence (DNA): TGTGCCAGCAGCCAAGTGACCCATAGCGGGGGAGGGGATACGCAGTATTTT. This chain uses TRBV4-2 with TRBJ2-3; the match to TRBD2 covers 9 bases. The germline gives CDR1 LGHNA, CDR2 YNFKEQ. With V trimmed by 1 base and J by 6 bases, 11 bases remained unmatched. The CDR3 spans 17 residues.

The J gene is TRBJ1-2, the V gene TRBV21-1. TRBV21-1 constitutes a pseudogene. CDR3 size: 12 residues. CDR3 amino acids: CASSCGFYGYTF. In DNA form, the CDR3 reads TGTGCCAGCAGTTGCGGATTTTATGGCTACACCTTC.

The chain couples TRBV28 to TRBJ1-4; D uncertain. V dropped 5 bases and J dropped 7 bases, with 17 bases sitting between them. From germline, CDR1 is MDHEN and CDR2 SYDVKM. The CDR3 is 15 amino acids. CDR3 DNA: TGTGCCAGCAGTCCGCCCCCATGGGCATTTGAAAAACTGTTTTTT. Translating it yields CASSPPPWAFEKLFF.

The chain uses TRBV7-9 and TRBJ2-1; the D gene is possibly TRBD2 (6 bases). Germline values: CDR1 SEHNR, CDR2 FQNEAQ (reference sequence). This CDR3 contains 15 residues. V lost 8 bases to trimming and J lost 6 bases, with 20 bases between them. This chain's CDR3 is CASAVGGKESNEQFF. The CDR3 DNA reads TGTGCCAGCGCGGTCGGCGGGAAGGAATCCAATGAGCAGTTCTTC.

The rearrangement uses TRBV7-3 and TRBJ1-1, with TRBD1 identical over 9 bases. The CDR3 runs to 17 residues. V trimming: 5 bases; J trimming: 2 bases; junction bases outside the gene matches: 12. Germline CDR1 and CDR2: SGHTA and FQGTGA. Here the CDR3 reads CASSLLGGTGTNTEAFF. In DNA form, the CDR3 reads TGTGCCAGCAGCCTTTTAGGAGGGACAGGGACAAACACTGAAGCTTTCTTT.

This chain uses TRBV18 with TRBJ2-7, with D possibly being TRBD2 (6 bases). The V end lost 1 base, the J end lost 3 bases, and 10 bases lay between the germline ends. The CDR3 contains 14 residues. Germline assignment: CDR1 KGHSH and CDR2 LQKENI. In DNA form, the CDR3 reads TGTGCCAGCTCACCACAGGCTAGCGACTACGAGCAGTACTTC. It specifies CASSPQASDYEQYF.

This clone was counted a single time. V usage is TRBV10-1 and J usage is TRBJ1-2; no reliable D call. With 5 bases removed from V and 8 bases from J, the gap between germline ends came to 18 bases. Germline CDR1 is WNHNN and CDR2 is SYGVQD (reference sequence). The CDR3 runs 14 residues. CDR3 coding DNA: TGCGCCAGCAGTCCGACAAGGCCAGCGGGGGGCTACACCTTC. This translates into CASSPTRPAGGYTF.

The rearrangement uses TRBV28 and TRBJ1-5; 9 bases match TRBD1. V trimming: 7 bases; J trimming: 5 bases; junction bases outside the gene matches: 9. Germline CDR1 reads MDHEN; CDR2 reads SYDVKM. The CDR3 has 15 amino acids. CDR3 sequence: CASINRDREDQPQHF. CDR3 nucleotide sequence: TGTGCCAGCATCAACCGGGACAGGGAGGATCAGCCCCAGCATTTT.

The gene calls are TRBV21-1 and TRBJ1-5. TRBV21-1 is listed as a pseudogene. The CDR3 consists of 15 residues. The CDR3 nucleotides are TGTGCCAGCAAACGGGGGGGGTGCAGCAATCAGCCCCAGCATTTT. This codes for CASKRGGCSNQPQHF.

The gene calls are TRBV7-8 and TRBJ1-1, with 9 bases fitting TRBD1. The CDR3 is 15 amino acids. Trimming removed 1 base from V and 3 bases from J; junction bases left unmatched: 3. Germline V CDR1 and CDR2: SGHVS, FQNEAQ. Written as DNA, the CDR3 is TGTGCCAGCAGCTTAGTGACAGGGGGTTACACTGAAGCTTTCTTT. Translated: CASSLVTGGYTEAFF.

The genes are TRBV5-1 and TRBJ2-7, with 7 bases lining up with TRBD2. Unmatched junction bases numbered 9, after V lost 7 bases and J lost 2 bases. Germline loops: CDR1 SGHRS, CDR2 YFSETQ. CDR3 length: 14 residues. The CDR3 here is CASGAGTITYEQYF. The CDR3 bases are TGCGCCAGCGGGGCCGGGACTATTACCTACGAGCAGTACTTC.

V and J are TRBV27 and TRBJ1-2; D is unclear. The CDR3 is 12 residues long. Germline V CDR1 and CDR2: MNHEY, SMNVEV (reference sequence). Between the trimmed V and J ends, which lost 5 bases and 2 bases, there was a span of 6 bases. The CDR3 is CASSRANYGYTF. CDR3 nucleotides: TGTGCCAGCAGTCGAGCCAACTATGGCTACACCTTC.

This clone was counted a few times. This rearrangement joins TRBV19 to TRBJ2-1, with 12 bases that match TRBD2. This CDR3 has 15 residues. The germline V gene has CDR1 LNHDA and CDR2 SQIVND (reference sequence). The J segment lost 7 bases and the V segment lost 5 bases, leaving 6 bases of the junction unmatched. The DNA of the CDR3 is TGTGCCAGTAGTCCCCAAGGACTAGCGGGAAATGAGCAGTTCTTC. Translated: CASSPQGLAGNEQFF.

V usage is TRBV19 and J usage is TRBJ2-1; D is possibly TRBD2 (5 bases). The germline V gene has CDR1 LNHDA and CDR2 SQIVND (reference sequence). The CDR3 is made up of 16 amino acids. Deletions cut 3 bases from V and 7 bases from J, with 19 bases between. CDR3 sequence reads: CASSMEHIFGLNEQFF. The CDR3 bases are TGTGCCAGTAGTATGGAGCACATTTTTGGACTTAATGAGCAGTTCTTC.

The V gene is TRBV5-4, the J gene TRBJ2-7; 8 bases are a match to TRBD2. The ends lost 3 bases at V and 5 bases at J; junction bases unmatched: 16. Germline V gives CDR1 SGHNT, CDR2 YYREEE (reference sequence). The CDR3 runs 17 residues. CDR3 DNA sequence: TGTGCCAGCAGCTCCCAGCCCGGAGCGGGAGTAGGCAACGAGCAGTACTTC. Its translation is CASSSQPGAGVGNEQYF.

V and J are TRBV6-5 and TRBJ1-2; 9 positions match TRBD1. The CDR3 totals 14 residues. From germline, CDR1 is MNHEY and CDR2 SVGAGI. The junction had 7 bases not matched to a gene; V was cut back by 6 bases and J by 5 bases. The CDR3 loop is CASSLQGAVYGYTF. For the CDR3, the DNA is TGTGCCAGCAGCTTACAGGGGGCGGTGTATGGCTACACCTTC.

The CDR3 DNA sequence: TGTGCCAGCAGTTTCTCCGGGACTAGCTCGAACACCGGGGAGCTGTTTTTT. It encodes CASSFSGTSSNTGELFF. The rearrangement uses TRBV28 and TRBJ2-2, with TRBD2 matching over 9 bases. The germline V gene has CDR1 MDHEN and CDR2 SYDVKM. The length of the CDR3 is 17 residues. The V gene end was trimmed by 3 bases and the J gene end by 0 bases; junction bases not matched to a gene: 5.

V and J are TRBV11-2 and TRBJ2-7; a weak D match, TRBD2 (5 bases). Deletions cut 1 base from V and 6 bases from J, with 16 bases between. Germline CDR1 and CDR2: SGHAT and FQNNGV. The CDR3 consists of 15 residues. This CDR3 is CASSLGRTGHAEQYF. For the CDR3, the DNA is TGTGCCAGCAGCTTAGGGAGGACCGGTCATGCCGAGCAGTACTTC. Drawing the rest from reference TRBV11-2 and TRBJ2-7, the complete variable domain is EAGVAQSPRYKIIEKRQSVAFWCNPISGHATLYWYQQILGQGPKLLIQFQNNGVVDDSQLPKDRFSAERLKGVDSTLKIQPAKLEDSAVYLCASSLGRTGHAEQYFGPGTRLTVT.

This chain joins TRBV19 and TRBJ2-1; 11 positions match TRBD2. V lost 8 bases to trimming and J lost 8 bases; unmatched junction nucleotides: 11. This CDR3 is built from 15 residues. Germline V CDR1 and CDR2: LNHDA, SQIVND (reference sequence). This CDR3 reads CASGKTSGVWDEQFF. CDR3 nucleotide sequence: TGTGCCAGTGGGAAGACTAGCGGGGTTTGGGATGAGCAGTTCTTC.

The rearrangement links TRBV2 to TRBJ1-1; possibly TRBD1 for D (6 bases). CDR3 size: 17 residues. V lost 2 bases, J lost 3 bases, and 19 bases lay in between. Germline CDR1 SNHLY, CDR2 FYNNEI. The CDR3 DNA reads TGTGCCAGCAGTGAATTTCCGGGGGCGGCGGGGGACACTGAAGCTTTCTTT. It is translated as CASSEFPGAAGDTEAFF. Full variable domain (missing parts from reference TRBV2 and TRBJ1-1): EPEVTQTPSHQVTQMGQEVILRCVPISNHLYFYWYRQILGQKVEFLVSFYNNEISEKSEIFDDQFSVERPDGSNFTLKIRSTKLEDSAMYFCASSEFPGAAGDTEAFFGQGTRLTVV.

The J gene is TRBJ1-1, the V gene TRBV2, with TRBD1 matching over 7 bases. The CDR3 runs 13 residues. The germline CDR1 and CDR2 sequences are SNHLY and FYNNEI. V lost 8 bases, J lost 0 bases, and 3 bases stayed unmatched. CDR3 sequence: CASGTDMNTEAFF. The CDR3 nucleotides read TGTGCCAGCGGGACAGATATGAACACTGAAGCTTTCTTT.